This T cell receptor beta chain is drawn from a study of STAT3 mutations in large granular lymphocyte leukemia. This clone was picked up one time. What it binds is not known. Using immunoSEQ multiplex PCR, the repertoire was profiled, and TCRdb retains in-frame clones only, with some absent. In the table there are more than 10,000 clones, around 85% of which are singletons. The study, taken as a whole, reports: In some patients, a small highly pathogenic clone possibly went undetected. All newly emerging clones after therapy were STAT3 wild type. At least one immunodominant TCR beta clonotype appeared in every T-cell large granular lymphocyte leukemia patient.

This CDR3 region has 15 residues. The J segment lost 7 bases and the V segment lost 1 base, leaving 7 bases of the junction unmatched. Germline assignment: CDR1 LNHDA and CDR2 SQIVND (reference sequence). The rearrangement uses TRBV19 and TRBJ1-5, with 7 bases lining up with TRBD1. This TCR came from a man between 60 and 70 years old with T-cell large granular lymphocyte leukemia. Some clones in this sample may be carry-over from other donors' samples. Material for sequencing was peripheral blood mononuclear cells. The CDR3 reads CASSIVTGAGQPQHF. In nucleotides, the CDR3 is TGTGCCAGTAGTATAGTCACAGGGGCAGGGCAGCCCCAGCATTTT.